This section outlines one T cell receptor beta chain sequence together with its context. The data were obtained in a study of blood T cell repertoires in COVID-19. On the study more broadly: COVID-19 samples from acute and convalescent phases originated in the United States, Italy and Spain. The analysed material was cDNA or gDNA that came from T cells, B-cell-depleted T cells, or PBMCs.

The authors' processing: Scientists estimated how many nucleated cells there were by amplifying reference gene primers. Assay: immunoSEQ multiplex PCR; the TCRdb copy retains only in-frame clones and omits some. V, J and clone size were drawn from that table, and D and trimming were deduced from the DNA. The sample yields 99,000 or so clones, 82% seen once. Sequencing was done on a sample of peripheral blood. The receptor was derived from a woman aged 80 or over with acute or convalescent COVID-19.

The DNA for the CDR3 is TGTGCCAGCAGTTTCGGTCTAGGTTCTGCTAATGAAAAACTGTTTTTT. This codes for CASSFGLGSANEKLFF. The chain links TRBV27 to TRBJ1-4; no firm D call. The CDR3 covers 16 residues. Between the trimmed V and J ends, which lost 3 bases and 3 bases, there was a span of 14 bases. Germline V CDR1 and CDR2: MNHEY, SMNVEV (reference sequence).